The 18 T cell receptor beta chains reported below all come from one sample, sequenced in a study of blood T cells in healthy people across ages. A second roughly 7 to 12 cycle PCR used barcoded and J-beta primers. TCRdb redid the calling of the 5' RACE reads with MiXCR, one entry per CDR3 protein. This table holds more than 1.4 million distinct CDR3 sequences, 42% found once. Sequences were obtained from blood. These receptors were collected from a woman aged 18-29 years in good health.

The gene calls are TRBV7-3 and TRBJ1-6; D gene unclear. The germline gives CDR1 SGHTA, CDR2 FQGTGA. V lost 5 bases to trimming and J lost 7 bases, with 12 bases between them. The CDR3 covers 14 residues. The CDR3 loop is CASSPGLVNSPLHF. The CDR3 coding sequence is TGTGCCAGCAGCCCGGGTCTGGTAAATTCACCCCTCCACTTT.

CDR3 protein: CASSSGSRRYEQYF. The CDR3 nucleotides read TGTGCCAGCAGCTCGGGAAGCCGACGCTACGAGCAGTACTTC. This chain joins TRBV27 and TRBJ2-7, with a possible D match to TRBD2 (5 bases). The CDR3 length is 14 residues. The V gene lost 6 bases and the J gene lost 3 bases, with 15 bases spanning the gap. In germline, CDR1 is MNHEY, CDR2 SMNVEV (reference sequence).

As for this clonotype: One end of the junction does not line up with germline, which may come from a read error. The CDR3 loop is CSARVAAGGTRYF. DNA for the CDR3: TGCAGTGCTAGAGTCGCGGCGGGCGGTACGCGGTATTTT. This chain uses TRBV20-1 with TRBJ2-3; perhaps TRBD2 as D (5 bases). The CDR3 totals 13 residues. Germline CDR1 and CDR2: DFQATT and SNEGSKA (reference sequence).

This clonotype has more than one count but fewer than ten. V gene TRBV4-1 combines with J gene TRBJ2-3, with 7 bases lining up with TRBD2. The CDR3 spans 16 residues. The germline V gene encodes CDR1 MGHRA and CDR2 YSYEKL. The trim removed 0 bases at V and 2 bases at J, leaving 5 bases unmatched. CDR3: CASSQDWGTITDTQYF. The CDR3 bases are TGCGCCAGCAGCCAAGATTGGGGGACTATCACAGATACGCAGTATTTT.

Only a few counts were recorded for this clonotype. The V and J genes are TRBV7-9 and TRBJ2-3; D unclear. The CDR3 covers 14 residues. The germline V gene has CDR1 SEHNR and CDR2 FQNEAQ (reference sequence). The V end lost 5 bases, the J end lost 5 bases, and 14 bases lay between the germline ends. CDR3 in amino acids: CASSHRLGEDTQYF. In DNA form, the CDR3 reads TGTGCCAGCAGCCACCGGCTTGGAGAAGATACGCAGTATTTT.

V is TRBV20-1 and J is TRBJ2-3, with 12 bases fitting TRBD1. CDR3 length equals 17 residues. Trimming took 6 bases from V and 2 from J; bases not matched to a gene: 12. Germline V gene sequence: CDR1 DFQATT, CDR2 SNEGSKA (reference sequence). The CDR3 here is CSAGGTGTGGPTDTQYF. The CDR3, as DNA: TGCAGTGCGGGAGGCACCGGGACAGGGGGCCCCACAGATACGCAGTATTTT.

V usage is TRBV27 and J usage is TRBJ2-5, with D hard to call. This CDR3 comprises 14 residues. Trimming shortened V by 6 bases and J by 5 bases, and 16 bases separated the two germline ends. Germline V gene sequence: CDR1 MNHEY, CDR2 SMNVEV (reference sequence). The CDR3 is CASRPTDMPETQYF. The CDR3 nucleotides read TGTGCCAGCAGGCCCACAGACATGCCGGAGACCCAGTACTTC.

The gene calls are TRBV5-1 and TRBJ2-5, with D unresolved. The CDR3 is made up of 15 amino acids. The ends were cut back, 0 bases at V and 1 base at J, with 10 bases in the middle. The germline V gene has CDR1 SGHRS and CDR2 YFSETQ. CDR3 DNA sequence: TGCGCCAGCAGCTTGGTCCCGCAGAGCCAAGAGACCCAGTACTTC. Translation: CASSLVPQSQETQYF.

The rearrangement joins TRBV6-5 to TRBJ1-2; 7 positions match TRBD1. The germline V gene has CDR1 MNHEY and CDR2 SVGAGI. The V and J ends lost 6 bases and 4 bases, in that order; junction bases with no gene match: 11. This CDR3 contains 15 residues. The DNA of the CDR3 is TGTGCCAGCAGGGGGACAGACCGACGCGGCTATGGCTACACCTTC. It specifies CASRGTDRRGYGYTF.

CDR3 in amino acids: CASSDRTGSSEAFF. CDR3 sequence (DNA): TGTGCCAGCAGTGACCGGACAGGGTCCAGTGAAGCTTTCTTT. This chain links TRBV25-1 with TRBJ1-1, with 8 nucleotides matching TRBD1. J gave up 7 bases and V 3 bases, and 7 bases lay outside the gene matches. This CDR3 has 14 amino acids. Germline V gene sequence: CDR1 MGHDK, CDR2 SYGVNS.

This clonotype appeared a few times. The CDR3 DNA is TGTGCCAGCAGTGCCCGTGGGCGGGGCGCAGGGGATACGCAGTATTTT. Translating it yields CASSARGRGAGDTQYF. J is TRBJ2-3 and V is TRBV12-3 or TRBV12-4; D is perhaps TRBD2 (6 bases). This CDR3 contains 16 residues. The V end was cut by 5 bases, the J end by 6 bases, with 21 bases between.

The DNA of the CDR3 is TGTGCCAGCAGTCTAGACAGGCGAGACTCTGGAAACACCATATATTTT. Translation gives CASSLDRRDSGNTIYF. V gene TRBV12-3 or TRBV12-4 combines with J gene TRBJ1-3, with a possible D match to TRBD1 (6 bases). CDR3 length equals 16 residues. Trimming took off 5 bases at V and 0 bases at J, with 14 bases between the two ends.

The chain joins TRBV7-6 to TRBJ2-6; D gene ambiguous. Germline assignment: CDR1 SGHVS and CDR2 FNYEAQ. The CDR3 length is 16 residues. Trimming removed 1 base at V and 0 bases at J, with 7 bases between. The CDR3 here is CASSLGRSSGANVLTF. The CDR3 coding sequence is TGTGCCAGCAGCTTAGGGCGGAGCTCTGGGGCCAACGTCCTGACTTTC. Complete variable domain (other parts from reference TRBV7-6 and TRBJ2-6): GAGVSQSPRYKVTKRGQDVALRCDPISGHVSLYWYRQALGQGPEFLTYFNYEAQQDKSGLPNDRFSAERPEGSISTLTIQRTEQRDSAMYRCASSLGRSSGANVLTFGAGSRLTVL.

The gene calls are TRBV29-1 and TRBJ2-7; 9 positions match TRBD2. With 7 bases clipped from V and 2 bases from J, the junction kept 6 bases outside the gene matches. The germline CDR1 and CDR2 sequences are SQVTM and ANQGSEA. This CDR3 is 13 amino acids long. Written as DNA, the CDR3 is TGCAGCGCCGTTAGCGGGGGACCCTACGAGCAGTACTTC. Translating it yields CSAVSGGPYEQYF.

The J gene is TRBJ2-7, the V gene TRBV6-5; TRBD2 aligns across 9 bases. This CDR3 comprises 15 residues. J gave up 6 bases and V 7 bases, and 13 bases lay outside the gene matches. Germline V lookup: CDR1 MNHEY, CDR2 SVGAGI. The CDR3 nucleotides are TGTGCCAGCACCCTAGGGCCAGCGGGAGGTGGCGAGCAGTACTTC. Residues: CASTLGPAGGGEQYF.

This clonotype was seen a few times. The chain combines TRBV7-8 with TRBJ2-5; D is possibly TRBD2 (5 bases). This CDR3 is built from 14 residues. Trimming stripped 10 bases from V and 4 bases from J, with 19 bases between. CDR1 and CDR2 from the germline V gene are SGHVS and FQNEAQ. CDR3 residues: CAINTRGGRETQYF. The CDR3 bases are TGTGCCATTAACACCCGGGGTGGTCGAGAGACCCAGTACTTC.

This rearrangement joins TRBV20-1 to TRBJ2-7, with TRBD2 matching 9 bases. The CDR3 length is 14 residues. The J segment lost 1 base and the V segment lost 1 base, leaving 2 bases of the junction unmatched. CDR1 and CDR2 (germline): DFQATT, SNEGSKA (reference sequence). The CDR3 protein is CSARGGGASYEQYF. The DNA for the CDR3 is TGCAGTGCTAGAGGCGGGGGGGCATCCTACGAGCAGTACTTC.

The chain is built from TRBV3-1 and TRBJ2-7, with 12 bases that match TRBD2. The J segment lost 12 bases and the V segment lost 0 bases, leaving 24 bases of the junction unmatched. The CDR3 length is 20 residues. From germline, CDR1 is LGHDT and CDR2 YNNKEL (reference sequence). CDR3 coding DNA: TGTGCCAGCAGCCAAGATCCTTGGTCGGCTAGCGGGGGGGCCAAGGAGACCCGGTACTTC. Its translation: CASSQDPWSASGGAKETRYF.